Presented here are 23 T cell receptor beta chains from one specimen sequenced in a study of siplizumab effects on memory and regulatory T cells. TCRdb keeps only in-frame clones here, not all; method: immunoSEQ multiplex PCR. The profile shows approximately 68,000 clones, roughly nine tenths of them singletons. The sample consisted of CD8+ T cells sorted from blood. The receptors were gathered from a human donor in good health.

This clone has only one observation. The V and J genes are TRBV2 and TRBJ2-1, with a possible D match to TRBD1 (6 bases). Germline V gene sequence: CDR1 SNHLY, CDR2 FYNNEI. The V and J ends lost 4 bases and 3 bases respectively, with 16 bases between them. The CDR3 extends over 16 amino acids. The DNA for the CDR3 is TGTGCCAGCAGTGTACCAGGGGACCTCTACTACAATGAGCAGTTCTTC. Translating gives CASSVPGDLYYNEQFF.

V and J are TRBV6-5 and TRBJ1-2, with D maybe TRBD1 (6 bases). V was shortened by 6 bases and J by 0 bases, with 8 bases between the two germline ends. The length of the CDR3 is 13 residues. The V gene's germline CDR1 is MNHEY and CDR2 SVGAGI. Here the CDR3 reads CASRTGSNYGYTF. The CDR3 DNA sequence: TGTGCCAGCAGAACAGGGTCTAACTATGGCTACACCTTC.

The V and J genes are TRBV7-2 and TRBJ2-2; the match to TRBD2 covers 8 bases. Germline loops: CDR1 SGHTA, CDR2 FQGNSA. This CDR3 has 17 residues. Trimming took 8 bases from V and 4 from J; bases not matched to a gene: 15. The CDR3 DNA sequence: TGTGCCAGCCGCACGGGGGGACTAGTGAGGGTCACCGGGGAGCTGTTTTTT. Translated, it gives CASRTGGLVRVTGELFF.

The chain couples TRBV4-1 to TRBJ1-2, with D possibly matching TRBD1 (5 bases). Germline CDR1 MGHRA, CDR2 YSYEKL. This CDR3 spans 16 amino acids. V was trimmed by 3 bases and J by 2 bases, leaving 16 bases between them. DNA of the CDR3: TGCGCCAGCAGCCAGGGACCCCTTACGGTGAACTATGGCTACACCTTC. Amino acids: CASSQGPLTVNYGYTF.

The rearrangement joins TRBV6-1 to TRBJ1-5; TRBD1 might be the D (5 bases). There are 14 residues in the CDR3. Per the germline V gene, CDR1 is MNHNS and CDR2 is SASEGT. V dropped 6 bases and J dropped 1 base, with 10 bases sitting between them. In DNA form, the CDR3 reads TGTGCCAGCAGGGAGGGGTTGAGCAATCAGCCCCAGCATTTT. This codes for CASREGLSNQPQHF.

This chain connects TRBV13 to TRBJ2-7, with D possibly matching TRBD2 (5 bases). Germline V gene data show CDR1 as PRHDT and CDR2 as FYEKMQ (reference sequence). The CDR3 sequence is 15 residues long. V lost 1 base and J lost 5, with 15 bases in between. The CDR3 spells CASSLVPRAVNEQYF. The DNA for the CDR3 is TGTGCCAGCAGCTTAGTCCCGAGGGCCGTCAACGAGCAGTACTTC. Combining the CDR3 with reference TRBV13 and TRBJ2-7 gives the whole variable domain AAGVIQSPRHLIKEKRETATLKCYPIPRHDTVYWYQQGPGQDPQFLISFYEKMQSDKGSIPDRFSAQQFSDYHSELNMSSLELGDSALYFCASSLVPRAVNEQYFGPGTRLTVT.

This clone was counted a few times. CDR3 residues: CASMDPTYEQYF. The CDR3 region has the DNA TGTGCCAGCATGGACCCAACCTACGAGCAGTACTTC. This chain connects TRBV27 to TRBJ2-7; D is ambiguous. Per germline, CDR1 MNHEY and CDR2 SMNVEV (reference sequence). V gave up 7 bases and J gave up 2 bases, with 9 bases separating them. CDR3 length: 12 amino acids.

V is TRBV5-4 and J is TRBJ2-3; D not resolved. CDR3 length equals 15 residues. Trimming left V 0 bases short and J 3 bases short, with 11 bases between. Germline V gene data show CDR1 as SGHNT and CDR2 as YYREEE (reference sequence). CDR3 nucleotides: TGTGCCAGCAGCTTGGTGGTAGCCCCGACAGATACGCAGTATTTT. It is translated as CASSLVVAPTDTQYF. Full variable domain (missing parts from reference TRBV5-4 and TRBJ2-3): ETGVTQSPTHLIKTRGQQVTLRCSSQSGHNTVSWYQQALGQGPQFIFQYYREEENGRGNFPPRFSGLQFPNYSSELNVNALELDDSALYLCASSLVVAPTDTQYFGPGTRLTVL.

This clone was counted once. The V gene is TRBV14, the J gene TRBJ2-7; D remains ambiguous. Per germline, CDR1 SGHDN and CDR2 FVKESK. This CDR3 has 17 residues. Trimming shortened V by 4 bases and J by 4 bases, and 23 bases separated the two germline ends. The CDR3 loop reads CASSPRAGHLNFYEQYF. The CDR3 region has the DNA TGTGCCAGCAGCCCTCGTGCCGGGCACTTGAATTTTTACGAGCAGTACTTC.

CDR3 amino acids: CASRRTGRNTEAFF. The CDR3 DNA is TGCGCCAGCAGACGGACAGGGAGGAACACTGAAGCTTTCTTT. The genes are TRBV5-1 and TRBJ1-1, with TRBD1 matching over 8 bases. The CDR3 is made up of 14 amino acids. Germline CDR1 and CDR2: SGHRS and YFSETQ. Losses at the gene ends were 5 bases for V and 1 base for J; bases not matched to a gene: 4.

The V and J genes are TRBV4-1 and TRBJ2-7, with unresolved D. CDR3 size: 11 residues. CDR1 and CDR2 (germline): MGHRA, YSYEKL. The V end was cut by 2 bases, the J end by 3 bases, with 2 bases between. CDR3: CASSQNYEQYF. The CDR3 DNA follows: TGCGCCAGCAGCCAAAACTACGAGCAGTACTTC.

The chain couples TRBV6-5 to TRBJ2-7; no clear D gene. The CDR3 is made up of 14 amino acids. V was clipped by 5 bases and J by 3 bases, with 14 bases between them. Per germline, CDR1 MNHEY and CDR2 SVGAGI. The CDR3 loop is CASSEWIDGYEQYF. CDR3 in DNA: TGTGCCAGCAGTGAATGGATCGACGGCTACGAGCAGTACTTC.

The chain uses TRBV4-1 and TRBJ1-2; tentative D call: TRBD1 (6 bases). The V and J ends lost 3 bases and 2 bases respectively, with 10 bases between them. This CDR3 contains 14 residues. Per the germline V gene, CDR1 is MGHRA and CDR2 is YSYEKL. CDR3 region: CASSHEQGNYGYTF. The CDR3 nucleotides are TGCGCCAGCAGCCATGAACAGGGAAACTATGGCTACACCTTC.

The CDR3 DNA follows: TGTGCCAGCTCACCTTATAGGACAGGGTGGGAGCATCAGAATGAGCAGTTCTTC. Amino acid sequence: CASSPYRTGWEHQNEQFF. The chain is built from TRBV18 and TRBJ2-1, with 8 bases that match TRBD1. CDR1 is KGHSH and CDR2 is LQKENI in the germline V gene. The V gene end was trimmed by 3 bases and the J gene end by 7 bases; junction bases not matched to a gene: 17. The CDR3 loop spans 18 amino acids.

This clone was detected only once. This chain links TRBV19 with TRBJ2-7; 10 positions match TRBD2. CDR1 and CDR2 (germline): LNHDA, SQIVND (reference sequence). V was pared by 1 base and J by 4 bases, with 19 bases of the junction left unmatched. The CDR3 runs to 20 residues. The CDR3 DNA follows: TGTGCCAGTAGTATAGTAGCGGGGGGACAAAACTCCTTCCTTACTTACGAGCAGTACTTC. Its translation is CASSIVAGGQNSFLTYEQYF. Supplemented by reference TRBV19 and TRBJ2-7, the full variable domain reads DGGITQSPKYLFRKEGQNVTLSCEQNLNHDAMYWYRQDPGQGLRLIYYSQIVNDFQKGDIAEGYSVSREKKESFPLTVTSAQKNPTAFYLCASSIVAGGQNSFLTYEQYFGPGTRLTVT.

The V and J genes are TRBV19 and TRBJ2-1; D assignment may be TRBD1 or TRBD2 (5 bases each). This CDR3 contains 14 residues. Deletions cut 11 bases from V and 0 bases from J, with 14 bases between. Germline V CDR1 and CDR2: LNHDA, SQIVND (reference sequence). The CDR3 is CAGGPNYSYNEQFF. CDR3 DNA sequence: TGTGCCGGGGGTCCTAATTACTCCTACAATGAGCAGTTCTTC.

CDR3 in amino acids: CASSLIGGTDTQYF. DNA for the CDR3: TGTGCCAGCAGCTTGATTGGGGGCACAGATACGCAGTATTTT. The rearrangement joins TRBV11-2 to TRBJ2-3; D gene uncertain. This CDR3 has 14 residues. The ends were cut back, 3 bases at V and 1 base at J, with 8 bases in the middle. Germline V gives CDR1 SGHAT, CDR2 FQNNGV.

The chain recombines TRBV7-6 with TRBJ1-5; 8 bases agree with TRBD1. The CDR3 is 15 amino acids. V was pared by 5 bases and J by 3 bases, with 6 bases of the junction left unmatched. Per germline, CDR1 SGHVS and CDR2 FNYEAQ. Here the CDR3 reads CASSLGQGNNQPQHF. CDR3 nucleotide sequence: TGTGCCAGCAGCCTAGGACAGGGTAACAATCAGCCCCAGCATTTT.

The V gene is TRBV19, the J gene TRBJ2-1, with 7 bases fitting TRBD1. The CDR3 runs 20 residues. V trimming: 8 bases; J trimming: 0 bases; junction bases outside the gene matches: 22. Germline CDR1 LNHDA, CDR2 SQIVND (reference sequence). CDR3 sequence reads: CASGFPGQDRKYSSYNEQFF. The CDR3 coding sequence is TGTGCCAGTGGCTTTCCCGGACAGGACCGCAAGTATAGCTCCTACAATGAGCAGTTCTTC.

CDR3 in DNA: TGTGCCAGCAGCTCAGGGGGGGGAACTCAGCCCCAGCATTTT. Translating it yields CASSSGGGTQPQHF. The chain recombines TRBV7-8 with TRBJ1-5; the match to TRBD1 covers 7 bases. Trimming cost V 4 bases and J 6 bases; bases outside gene matches: 6. CDR3 length equals 14 residues. Germline CDR1 SGHVS, CDR2 FQNEAQ.

The J gene is TRBJ2-1, the V gene TRBV5-1; D call uncertain. In germline, CDR1 is SGHRS, CDR2 YFSETQ. There are 16 residues in the CDR3. V was pared by 3 bases and J by 2 bases, with 15 bases between. In nucleotides, the CDR3 is TGCGCCAGCAGCTCGGATATCGAGTTCCCCTACAATGAGCAGTTCTTC. This translates into CASSSDIEFPYNEQFF.

The gene calls are TRBV14 and TRBJ2-3, with 10 nucleotides matching TRBD2. The V gene end was trimmed by 1 base and the J gene end by 0 bases; junction bases not matched to a gene: 10. This CDR3 is built from 19 residues. Germline V gives CDR1 SGHDN, CDR2 FVKESK. The CDR3 spells CASSQVLASGGQSTDTQYF. CDR3 DNA: TGTGCCAGCAGCCAAGTCTTGGCTAGCGGGGGACAGAGCACAGATACGCAGTATTTT.

This chain links TRBV7-9 with TRBJ1-1; a weak D match, TRBD1 (6 bases). The CDR3 contains 13 residues. V shed 5 bases and J shed 7 bases, with 14 bases lying between them. From germline, CDR1 is SEHNR and CDR2 FQNEAQ (reference sequence). As DNA, the CDR3 is TGTGCCAGCAGCACCCCGAACAGGGTTGAAGCTTTCTTT. Protein product: CASSTPNRVEAFF. The full variable domain, with the rest looked up from reference TRBV7-9 and TRBJ1-1, is DTGVSQNPRHKITKRGQNVTFRCDPISEHNRLYWYRQTLGQGPEFLTYFQNEAQLEKSRLLSDRFSAERPKGSFSTLEIQRTEQGDSAMYLCASSTPNRVEAFFGQGTRLTVV.